Listed here are 19 T cell receptor beta chains from one sample, sequenced in a study of cytomegalovirus exposure and HLA in healthy donors. With 60 Vbeta and 13 Jbeta primers, the PCR was carried out. TCRdb keeps only in-frame clones here, not all; method: immunoSEQ multiplex PCR. This table holds under 130,000 clones, approximately 79% found once. The source material was PBMCs. All receptors come from a woman in her forties in good health and CMV-seronegative.

The chain joins TRBV7-6 to TRBJ2-5, with D possibly matching TRBD2 (6 bases). CDR1 is SGHVS, CDR2 FNYEAQ, per germline. The CDR3 contains 14 residues. The V end lost 5 bases, the J end lost 5 bases, and 15 bases lay between the germline ends. CDR3 loop: CASSPYPGAETQYF. Written as DNA, the CDR3 is TGTGCCAGCAGCCCCTACCCGGGAGCGGAGACCCAGTACTTC.

This clone was seen only a few times. Here the CDR3 DNA reads TGTGCCAGCAGCTCCCCGACTAGTAGGTACGAGCAGTACTTC. Protein: CASSSPTSRYEQYF. V is TRBV6-5 and J is TRBJ2-7; TRBD2 might be the D (6 bases). CDR3 length equals 14 residues. V dropped 6 bases and J dropped 4 bases, with 16 bases sitting between them. From germline, CDR1 is MNHEY and CDR2 SVGAGI.

The chain's CDR3 is CASSPGQAISYEQYF. The CDR3 DNA sequence: TGCGCCAGCAGCCCCGGACAGGCGATTTCCTACGAGCAGTACTTC. J is TRBJ2-7 and V is TRBV5-1, with 7 positions matching TRBD1. This CDR3 is built from 15 residues. CDR1 SGHRS and CDR2 YFSETQ come from the germline V gene. The ends lost 4 bases at V and 1 base at J; junction bases unmatched: 8.

The CDR3 here is CASQPGGSYNEQFF. For the CDR3, the DNA is TGTGCCTCCCAGCCCGGGGGATCCTACAATGAGCAGTTCTTC. The V gene is TRBV7-2, the J gene TRBJ2-1; D possibly corresponds to TRBD2 (6 bases). The CDR3 is made up of 14 amino acids. Germline V lookup: CDR1 SGHTA, CDR2 FQGNSA. V was cut by 11 bases and J by 1 base, with 15 bases left in between. Supplemented by reference TRBV7-2 and TRBJ2-1, the full variable domain reads GAGVSQSPSNKVTEKGKDVELRCDPISGHTALYWYRQSLGQGLEFLIYFQGNSAPDKSGLPSDRFSAERTGGSVSTLTIQRTQQEDSAVYLCASQPGGSYNEQFFGPGTRLTVL.

The gene calls are TRBV7-2 and TRBJ2-3; 7 nucleotides line up with TRBD1. The CDR3 length is 14 residues. Per the germline V gene, CDR1 is SGHTA and CDR2 is FQGNSA. The V and J ends lost 5 bases and 7 bases, in that order; junction bases with no gene match: 9. CDR3: CASSLNQGVYTQYF. CDR3 bases: TGTGCCAGCAGCCTTAATCAGGGGGTATATACGCAGTATTTT.

The J gene is TRBJ2-3, the V gene TRBV19, with TRBD2 identical over 7 bases. CDR1 is LNHDA and CDR2 is SQIVND in the germline V gene (reference sequence). V was clipped by 5 bases and J by 2 bases; unmatched bases: 10. The CDR3 runs to 16 residues. In DNA form, the CDR3 reads TGTGCCAGTAGTCCCGGGACTACCATCCTCACAGATACGCAGTATTTT. Translation gives CASSPGTTILTDTQYF.

The rearrangement links TRBV27 to TRBJ2-1, with 7 bases identical to TRBD2. The V gene end was trimmed by 4 bases and the J gene end by 6 bases; junction bases not matched to a gene: 6. Germline lookup yields CDR1 MNHEY and CDR2 SMNVEV (reference sequence). The CDR3 runs 14 residues. CDR3 bases: TGTGCCAGCAGTTCCTCGACTAGCCTCAATGAGCAGTTCTTC. It translates to CASSSSTSLNEQFF.

The chain carries TRBV28 and TRBJ1-2; weak D call: TRBD1 (6 bases). The germline V gene has CDR1 MDHEN and CDR2 SYDVKM. The germline V and J ends were trimmed by 2 bases and 3 bases, with 7 bases remaining between them. The CDR3 spans 13 residues. In DNA form, the CDR3 reads TGTGCCAGCAGTTTAAACAGGGACTATGGCTACACCTTC. Residues: CASSLNRDYGYTF.

V is TRBV19 and J is TRBJ2-2; tentatively, D is TRBD2 (7 bases). The V and J ends lost 7 bases and 8 bases respectively, with 17 bases between them. This CDR3 contains 14 residues. Germline loops: CDR1 LNHDA, CDR2 SQIVND (reference sequence). The CDR3 region is CASKPWGGKGELFF. The CDR3 DNA sequence: TGTGCCAGTAAGCCGTGGGGGGGCAAAGGGGAGCTGTTTTTT. The full variable domain, in which reference TRBV19 and TRBJ2-2 provide the parts outside the CDR3, is DGGITQSPKYLFRKEGQNVTLSCEQNLNHDAMYWYRQDPGQGLRLIYYSQIVNDFQKGDIAEGYSVSREKKESFPLTVTSAQKNPTAFYLCASKPWGGKGELFFGEGSRLTVL.

The chain joins TRBV6-1 to TRBJ2-7; 8 bases map to TRBD1. The germline V gene has CDR1 MNHNS and CDR2 SASEGT. Unmatched junction bases numbered 4, after V lost 6 bases and J lost 0 bases. CDR3 length: 14 residues. The CDR3 is CASRVQGVSYEQYF. In DNA, the CDR3 is TGTGCCAGCAGGGTACAGGGGGTCTCCTACGAGCAGTACTTC.

V and J are TRBV5-1 and TRBJ1-2; 8 bases align to TRBD1. The J segment lost 2 bases and the V segment lost 2 bases, leaving 2 bases of the junction unmatched. Germline V CDR1 and CDR2: SGHRS, YFSETQ. This CDR3 has 14 amino acids. DNA of the CDR3: TGCGCCAGCAGCTTCGGACAGGGAAACTATGGCTACACCTTC. Translation gives CASSFGQGNYGYTF.

This clone was counted a few times. J is TRBJ2-1 and V is TRBV4-3; D not certain. The CDR3 length is 15 residues. From germline, CDR1 is LGHNA and CDR2 YSLEER. V was clipped by 0 bases and J by 7 bases, with 13 bases between them. CDR3 bases: TGCGCCAGCAGCCAAGAGCATACCGGGTATAATGAGCAGTTCTTC. Protein: CASSQEHTGYNEQFF.

The chain employs TRBV10-1 and TRBJ2-5; tentative D call: TRBD2 (6 bases). Trimming removed 3 bases at V and 5 bases at J, with 13 bases between. CDR1 and CDR2 from the germline V gene are WNHNN and SYGVQD (reference sequence). The CDR3 is 14 amino acids. CDR3 loop: CASSERRAVETQYF. The CDR3 DNA reads TGCGCCAGCAGTGAAAGGAGGGCCGTCGAGACCCAGTACTTC.

CDR3 DNA sequence: TGTGCCAGCAGCCCCGGACCCCCGACTAGCGGGAGGGGTGAGCAGTTCTTC. Translating gives CASSPGPPTSGRGEQFF. V gene TRBV9 combines with J gene TRBJ2-1; 14 bases line up with TRBD2. The CDR3 has 17 residues. Looked up from germline, CDR1 is SGDLS and CDR2 is YYNGEE. Trimming at V came to 4 bases and at J to 9 bases, leaving 12 bases not matched to a gene.

The chain carries TRBV5-4 and TRBJ2-1; TRBD2 matches 8 bases. The CDR3 spans 18 residues. V shed 2 bases and J 1 base; nucleotides not matched to a gene: 11. Per the germline V gene, CDR1 is SGHNT and CDR2 is YYREEE (reference sequence). The chain's CDR3 is CASSFLGLEVFSYNEQFF. In DNA form, the CDR3 reads TGTGCCAGCAGCTTTCTGGGACTAGAGGTTTTTTCCTACAATGAGCAGTTCTTC.

The rearrangement links TRBV5-1 to TRBJ1-3, with 9 bases lining up with TRBD1. This CDR3 is built from 15 residues. Trimming cost V 4 bases and J 3 bases; bases outside gene matches: 5. Germline loops: CDR1 SGHRS, CDR2 YFSETQ. The CDR3 protein is CASSIQGADGNTIYF. The DNA of the CDR3 is TGCGCCAGCAGCATACAGGGGGCGGATGGAAACACCATATATTTT.

The chain joins TRBV7-9 to TRBJ2-2; 10 nucleotides line up with TRBD2. The CDR3 consists of 15 residues. V dropped 5 bases and J dropped 0; count of bases not matched to a gene: 0. Germline V gives CDR1 SEHNR, CDR2 FQNEAQ (reference sequence). The CDR3 loop is CASSTSGTNTGELFF. For the CDR3, the DNA is TGTGCCAGCAGCACTAGCGGGACGAACACCGGGGAGCTGTTTTTT.

The rearrangement joins TRBV19 to TRBJ2-3, with TRBD2 matching over 8 bases. CDR3 length equals 16 residues. The V and J ends lost 2 bases and 3 bases, in that order; junction bases with no gene match: 7. Germline values: CDR1 LNHDA, CDR2 SQIVND (reference sequence). CDR3 in DNA: TGTGCCAGTAGTATATCCAGCGGGGGATGGACAGATACGCAGTATTTT. This sequence encodes CASSISSGGWTDTQYF.

The chain couples TRBV29-1 to TRBJ2-1, with TRBD1 matching 7 bases. V dropped 3 bases and J dropped 5; count of bases not matched to a gene: 13. CDR1 SQVTM and CDR2 ANQGSEA come from the germline V gene. The CDR3 length is 16 residues. The CDR3 sequence is CSVDGKQGLPNNEQFF. The CDR3 nucleotides are TGCAGCGTTGACGGCAAACAGGGGCTACCAAACAATGAGCAGTTCTTC.